The TCR beta chain under discussion was sequenced for a study of cytomegalovirus exposure and HLA in healthy donors (dated by TCRdb to about 2017). Describing the broader study: In an earlier analysis of roughly 590 of the donors, approximately 260 Gb of sequence data and 117 million unique TCR beta sequences from 150 million to 200 million T cells were reported. Around 320 gigabases of sequencing data and approximately 85 million unique TCR sequences were included in an early release covering roughly 600 HLA-typed donors. Of the roughly 400 genotyped donors, approximately 82% fell in the genetic ancestry cluster associated with self-reported Caucasian donors. The study aimed to test whether cataloging public T cell receptors could reveal signatures of past pathogen exposure. Using immunosequencing, the study profiled T cell repertoires from fewer than 700 subjects and related those repertoires to cytomegalovirus serostatus. Besides the first cohort of some 670 subjects, a separate validation cohort made up of over 95 different subjects was used. To predict cytomegalovirus infection status, the study brought together high-throughput TCR immunosequencing, statistical association of individual TCRs with disease status, and machine learning. In a later analysis, previously published TCR beta repertoires from 600 to 850 donors were re-analyzed and high-resolution HLA genotyping was added so that TCR occurrence patterns could be studied. In the later analysis, no new phenotypic data were used to find candidate immune exposures; instead, reliance was placed on TCR beta sequences and their occurrence across donors. In an earlier analysis of roughly 600 of the donors, high-throughput TCR beta sequencing was used to judge whether each TCR beta V gene segment behaved as functional or pseudogenic. Alongside the repertoire data, information on donor age, sex, ethnicity and CMV serostatus was compiled. In a later genetic analysis, genome-wide SNP genotypes for about 55% of the roughly 700 donors were used, and that subset was treated as a discovery cohort. All discovery cohort repertoires had been generated on a single sequencing platform. Class I and class II HLA loci were covered by the typing at four-digit resolution. The number of typed donors differed by locus: roughly 620-630 for A, B, C, DRB1 and DQB1; some 500 for DQA1; approximately 600 for DPA1; and 450 to 480 for DPB1. About five DR-DQ haplotypes were treated as single units for association and clustering because of strong linkage in the cohort. Across 398 genotyped donors of the cohort, an average of roughly 200,000 unique TCR beta nucleotide sequences per donor were sequenced, and around 19% of those sequences were non-productive.

Turning to this clone: Which antigen it targets is not known. Per-nucleotide qualities are absent, and no much larger clonotype sits a single base away.

The library was generated by the immunoSEQ multiplex PCR assay. For the multiplex PCR, a mixture combining 60 forward primers for TCR Vbeta segments and 13 reverse primers for TCR Jbeta segments was used. The CDR3 region of rearranged TCR beta genes was amplified from genomic DNA by a multiplex PCR assay. The amplified TCR beta libraries were sequenced on the Illumina HiSeq System as 87-base-pair reads. The authors' analysis ran thus. A later analysis tallied 75 million to 95 million unique TCR beta chains across the approximately 670 repertoires, and some 10 million of those chains were shared by two or more donors. Raw reads were error-corrected and collapsed into unique sequences with a nearest-neighbor algorithm that merged closely related sequences to remove PCR and sequencing errors. Alignment of CDR3 sequences to IMGT reference sequences was used to assign V, D and J gene segments. For a sequence to be retained, a match of at least six nucleotides was required to both a V gene segment and a J gene segment. Rearrangements were classified as productive when the CDR3 lacked stop codons and remained in frame with V and J, and all other rearrangements were classified as non-productive. CDR3 was defined by IMGT convention, running from the second conserved V-encoded cysteine to the conserved J-encoded phenylalanine. In an earlier analysis of 587 of the donors, sequences lacking an unambiguous match to a single V gene segment were excluded. In an earlier analysis of several hundred of the donors, V segments were called functional above 56.7% productive rearrangements and were called segregating when the between-donor standard deviation exceeded 5%. To diagnose cytomegalovirus status from the catalog of TCR beta chain sequences, a statistical classification framework was built. In a later analysis, V and J genes were assigned by comparing TCR nucleotide sequences against IMGT/GENE-DB human TR gene sequences. In a later analysis, CDR3 sequences and most-parsimonious VDJ recombination scenarios were assigned using the TCRdist pipeline. A later analysis defined each TCR beta chain by its CDR3 amino acid sequence plus V-gene family, and excluded reads lacking a unique V-gene family. In a later analysis, nearly 600 highly shared, low-generation-probability nucleotide sequences were removed to address suspected cross-contamination and a sequencing artifact. For each public chain, a later analysis derived a clonal expansion index from normalized ranks of inferred template counts within each repertoire. A later analysis computed generation probabilities with a VDJ recombination model fitted to out-of-frame rearrangements, and checked the results against IGoR. Hypergeometric tests were used in a later analysis to score TCR-TCR, TCR-HLA and TCR-CMV co-occurrence, with a repertoire-size bias correction applied to the TCR pairs. In a later analysis, false discovery rates were estimated by permuting HLA or CMV assignments 20 times. In a later analysis, co-occurring TCRs were grouped with DBSCAN, and TCRdist sequence similarity was added when clustering was performed within HLA-allele-positive subsets. For co-occurrence clustering, repertoires with fewer than 30,000 or more than 120,000 public chains were excluded, along with five or six repertoires with anomalous nucleotide sharing. Sourced from immuneACCESS, this table was stored by TCRdb with only in-frame sequences that have V and J called. A share of the clones is absent; for the studies checked, an unresolved V gene accounts for under half, and the remainder has no known explanation. The V and J calls and clone size are taken from that table; D and trimming were inferred from the DNA. This sample holds 100,000 to 150,000 clones; around 77% were observed only once. The top ten clonotypes cover roughly 13% of the sample.

The cohort comprised 550 to 700 healthy bone marrow donors. At the time of sampling, all cohort members were nominally healthy, though unrecorded immune exposures were likely present. The donor tested CMV seropositive and was one of the 289 seropositive cohort members. Each donor provided a peripheral blood sample, and peripheral blood mononuclear cells were used for TCR beta sequencing. Genomic DNA was extracted from the blood cell samples with the Qiagen DNeasy Blood Extraction Kit. Beyond this particular receptor, the publication reports: The earlier analysis of approximately 540 of the donors excluded about 16 rarely observed V segments, including chromosome 9 orphons, because counts were too low. In a later analysis, most CMV-associated TCR beta chains were found to appear HLA-restricted, with HLA associations seemingly driven largely by CMV exposure. When HLA alleles, especially DR and DQ, strongly co-occurred, TCR associations were difficult to assign to individual alleles. Immune exposure information for the cohort was limited to CMV serostatus. An earlier analysis of approximately 570 of the donors showed that most TCR beta V segments appeared in productive rearrangements either about 90% or about 30% of the time, which broadly matched IMGT annotations. HLA typing was unavailable for some donors at each locus, so association tests used only the typed subset. In a later analysis, several top co-occurrence clusters were reported to appear linked to parvovirus B19, influenza, CMV and Epstein-Barr virus. A later analysis found that HLA-associated TCR beta chains were more clonally expanded and had lower generation probabilities than equally common non-associated chains. Across donors, most TCR sequences were observed very rarely, whereas some public TCRs were present in many individuals. The sequencing pipeline was judged likely to have produced a cluster of highly shared sequence variants as a technical artifact. Some IMGT-functional V segments, including TRBV6-2 and TRBV6-3, could not be distinguished by the 87-base-pair reads and were therefore excluded. A later genetic analysis associated a missense DCLRE1C variant with V-gene and J-gene trimming of TCR beta chains, and an independent cohort replicated the association. The classifier was reported to diagnose cytomegalovirus status with high specificity and sensitivity in both the original and validation cohorts. The cohort was sequenced for TCR beta chains only, and without alpha or paired-chain data the features that could be detected were limited. According to the authors, the approach could potentially be generalized to other disease states and immunological phenotypes. In a later analysis, some 18,000 TCR beta sequences were associated with specific HLA alleles at a false discovery rate of 0.05. According to a later analysis, TCR association rates differed among HLA loci, with DRB1 alleles showing the most associated TCRs and HLA-C alleles showing the fewest. Linkage disequilibrium might explain the correlated functional status among segregating V segments, but an unknown experimental factor could not be ruled out. Presence/absence analyses assumed roughly uniform sequencing depth across donors, an assumption that may not hold. A further reported finding was that TCR beta sequences accurately predicted the HLA-A and HLA-B alleles for most subjects in the first cohort. The study gave a list of under 200 TCR beta chains associated with cytomegalovirus. Compared with the 666-donor mean, donors in an Asian-associated ancestry cluster had fewer N-insertions in productive TCRs, according to a later genetic analysis. In vitro tests confirmed that a few of the cytomegalovirus-associated TCR beta chains recognize cytomegalovirus antigens.

Reading the germline V gene gives CDR1 MGHRA and CDR2 YSYEKL. Counted from cysteine to phenylalanine, this CDR3 has 15 amino acids. CDR3 DNA is the only sequence kept; it has 45 bases, read in frame from the first base. V is pared back by 3 bases and J by 2 bases, with 14 bases lying between the germline termini. This clonotype was sampled from a woman between 40 and 50 years old in good health and CMV-seropositive. The chain employs TRBV4-1 and TRBJ2-7; possibly the D gene is TRBD1, per 6 matching bases. Sequenced: PBMCs. In nucleotide form, the sequence is TGCGCCAGCAGCCATGGTGGACAGTTTACCTACGAGCAGTACTTC. It translates as CASSHGGQFTYEQYF.